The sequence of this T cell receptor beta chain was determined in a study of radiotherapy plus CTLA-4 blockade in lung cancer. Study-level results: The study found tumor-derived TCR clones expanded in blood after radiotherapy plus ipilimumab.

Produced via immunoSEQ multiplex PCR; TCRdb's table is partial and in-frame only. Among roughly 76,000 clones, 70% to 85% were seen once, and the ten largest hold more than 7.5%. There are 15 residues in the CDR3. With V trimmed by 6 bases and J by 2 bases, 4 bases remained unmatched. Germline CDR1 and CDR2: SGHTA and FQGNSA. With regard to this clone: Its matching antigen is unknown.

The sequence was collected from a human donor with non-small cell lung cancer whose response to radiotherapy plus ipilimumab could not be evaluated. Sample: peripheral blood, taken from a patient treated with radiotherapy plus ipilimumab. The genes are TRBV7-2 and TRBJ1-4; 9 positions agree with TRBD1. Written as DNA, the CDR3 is TGTGCCAGCAGGATCACAGGGGGCACTAATGAAAAACTGTTTTTT. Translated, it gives CASRITGGTNEKLFF. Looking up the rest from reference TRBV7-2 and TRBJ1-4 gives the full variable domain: GAGVSQSPSNKVTEKGKDVELRCDPISGHTALYWYRQSLGQGLEFLIYFQGNSAPDKSGLPSDRFSAERTGGSVSTLTIQRTQQEDSAVYLCASRITGGTNEKLFFGSGTQLSVL.